This entry is about one TCR beta chain. The data are from a study of blood T cell repertoires in COVID-19. Here immunoSEQ multiplex PCR was the method, and the copy in TCRdb shows in-frame clones only, minus some. The sample includes roughly 410,000 clones, approximately 89% of them seen just once. The CDR3 spans 14 residues. Per germline, CDR1 SGHDT and CDR2 YYEEEE. Between the trimmed V and J ends, which lost 5 bases and 4 bases, there was a span of 15 bases. This sequence was found in a woman aged 60-75 years with COVID-19, enrolled during active disease. The V gene is TRBV5-6, the J gene TRBJ1-2; D might be TRBD1 (5 bases). The sequenced material came from peripheral blood. The DNA of the CDR3 is TGTGCCAGCAGTACCCACCAGGGAACCTATGGCTACACCTTC. This gives the protein CASSTHQGTYGYTF.